Listed below are T cell receptor beta chains from one sample, sequenced in a study of cytomegalovirus exposure and HLA in healthy donors. TCRdb keeps only in-frame clones here, not all; method: immunoSEQ multiplex PCR. The data show about 240,000 clones, roughly 84% seen once. The material sequenced was PBMCs. These receptors all come from a girl aged 2-15 years in good health and CMV-seronegative. The CDR3 runs from the conserved cysteine through the conserved F or W. D genes are given only for firm matches. Only some rows state a clone size, as once, few, many or a class for expanded clones.

V: TRBV7-2; J: TRBJ2-3; D: -; size: -; CDR3: CASSSYTDTQYF; DNA: TGTGCCAGCAGCTCCTACACAGATACGCAGTATTTT
V: TRBV25-1; J: TRBJ2-7; D: -; size: -; CDR3: CASSEYIQGSSYEQYF; DNA: TGTGCCAGCAGTGAATATATTCAGGGGAGCTCCTACGAGCAGTACTTC
V: TRBV11-2; J: TRBJ2-7; D: -; size: -; CDR3: CASSLFLASSYEQYF; DNA: TGTGCCAGCAGCTTATTTTTAGCGTCCTCCTACGAGCAGTACTTC
V: TRBV4-2; J: TRBJ2-1; D: TRBD2; size: -; CDR3: CASSLGTSGRTYNEQFF; DNA: TGTGCCAGCAGCCTCGGGACTAGCGGGAGGACTTACAATGAGCAGTTCTTC
V: TRBV13; J: TRBJ2-3; D: -; size: -; CDR3: CASSLVGRDTQYF; DNA: TGTGCCAGCAGCTTAGTCGGCAGGGATACGCAGTATTTT
V: TRBV9; J: TRBJ1-3; D: TRBD1; size: -; CDR3: CASSVGRGQGLGGNTIYF; DNA: TGTGCCAGCAGCGTAGGAAGGGGACAGGGGCTAGGTGGAAACACCATATATTTT
V: TRBV27; J: TRBJ1-2; D: TRBD1; size: -; CDR3: CASRLTGTGAVSGYTF; DNA: TGTGCCAGCAGGCTTACCGGGACAGGCGCCGTGAGCGGCTACACCTTC
V: TRBV5-6; J: TRBJ2-2; D: TRBD1; size: few; CDR3: CASTRTGTGSTGELFF; DNA: TGTGCCAGCACCCGAACCGGGACAGGGAGCACCGGGGAGCTGTTTTTT
V: TRBV7-6; J: TRBJ1-2; D: TRBD1; size: -; CDR3: CASSLTGAGYTF; DNA: TGTGCCAGCAGCTTAACAGGGGCCGGCTACACCTTC
V: TRBV29-1; J: TRBJ2-3; D: -; size: -; CDR3: CSVEVGRSTDTQYF; DNA: TGCAGCGTTGAGGTGGGGCGGTCCACAGATACGCAGTATTTT
V: TRBV30; J: TRBJ1-1; D: -; size: -; CDR3: CAWSPGNTEAFF; DNA: TGTGCCTGGAGTCCCGGGAACACTGAAGCTTTCTTT
V: TRBV14; J: TRBJ2-4; D: -; size: -; CDR3: CASSQGYGAKNIQYF; DNA: TGTGCCAGCAGCCAAGGGTACGGGGCCAAAAACATTCAGTACTTC
V: TRBV6-1; J: TRBJ1-5; D: -; size: -; CDR3: CASSGRTVSNQPQHF; DNA: TGTGCCAGCAGTGGGCGGACAGTTAGCAATCAGCCCCAGCATTTT
V: TRBV11-2; J: TRBJ1-2; D: -; size: -; CDR3: CASSPTGKRRRGYTF; DNA: TGTGCCAGCAGCCCCACAGGGAAGAGAAGGCGAGGCTACACCTTC